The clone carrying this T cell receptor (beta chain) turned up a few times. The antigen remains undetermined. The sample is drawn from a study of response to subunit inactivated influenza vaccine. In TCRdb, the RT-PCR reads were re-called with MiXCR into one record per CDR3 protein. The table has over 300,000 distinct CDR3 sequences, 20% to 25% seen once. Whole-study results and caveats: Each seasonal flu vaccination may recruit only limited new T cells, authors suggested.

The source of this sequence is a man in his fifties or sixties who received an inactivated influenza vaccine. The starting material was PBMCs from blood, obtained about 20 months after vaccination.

The CDR3 sequence is CASSLGGTEETQYF. CDR3 bases: TGCGCCAGCAGCTTGGGGGGGACCGAAGAGACCCAGTACTTC. The V and J genes are TRBV5-1 and TRBJ2-5; D tentatively reads TRBD1 or TRBD2 (5 bases each). The ends were cut back, 0 bases at V and 3 bases at J, with 9 bases in the middle. The CDR3 runs 14 residues. Germline loops: CDR1 SGHRS, CDR2 YFSETQ.